A selection of T cell receptor beta chains follows, all from one sample in a study of blood T cell repertoires in COVID-19. Clones were read by immunoSEQ multiplex PCR, and TCRdb kept only the in-frame ones, dropping some. The sample holds 250,000 to 350,000 clones, about nine tenths seen once. Sample: peripheral blood. All receptors derive from a woman under 40 with COVID-19, enrolled during active disease. Both conserved end residues are trimmed from each CDR3.

j_gene | v_gene | CDR3aa
TRBJ1-1 | TRBV18 | ASSPMTGTANTEAF
TRBJ2-7 | TRBV4-2 | ASSQGLNEQY
TRBJ2-3 | TRBV6-6 | ASSTTTADTQY
TRBJ2-3 | TRBV14 | ASSQEKTSGTSDTQY
TRBJ2-1 | TRBV28 | ASTPRGYPNNEQF
TRBJ1-6 | TRBV6-1 | ASSALVRTRNNSPLH
TRBJ2-4 | TRBV10-1 | ASSEKGAGIQY
TRBJ1-3 | TRBV30 | AWTRGQVNSGNTIY
TRBJ2-5 | TRBV9 | ASSVEGVQETQY
TRBJ1-1 | TRBV7-2 | ASSQGQGRVEAF
TRBJ2-7 | TRBV20-1 | SASQLRLDSYEQY
TRBJ2-1 | TRBV11-2 | ASSLVSLVNEQF
TRBJ2-5 | TRBV7-3 | AVSGTQY
TRBJ2-1 | TRBV7-2 | ASSLQGLAGVSPYNEQF